Sequencing of this T cell receptor beta chain was carried out in a study of beta chain features in type 1 diabetes. Germline V gene lookup returns CDR1 MGHRA and CDR2 YSYEKL. This CDR3 is built from 15 residues. Trimming took 0 bases from V and 6 from J, leaving 11 bases between them. A note on this clone: Its antigen is undetermined.

Expressed TCRB transcripts were sequenced, since all the RNA that had been isolated was reverse transcribed. Method: immunoSEQ multiplex PCR; TCRdb's copy keeps in-frame clones and lacks some. The sample has some 160,000 clones; roughly 9% are singletons. Findings and limits, study-wide: Within each of all four CD4+ subsets, Type 1 diabetes patients had TCRB CDR3s that were moderately but significantly shorter. A greater similarity of naive, central memory and Treg TCRB repertoires was seen among patients than among healthy donors.

The source of this sequence is a woman in her 30s with type 1 diabetes. This sequence joins TRBV4-1 and TRBJ1-4; D remains unclear. Source material: central memory CD4+ T cells from blood. The CDR3 DNA reads as TGCGCCAGCAGCCAAGATTCTCGACGGGATGAAAAACTGTTTTTT. It encodes CASSQDSRRDEKLFF.